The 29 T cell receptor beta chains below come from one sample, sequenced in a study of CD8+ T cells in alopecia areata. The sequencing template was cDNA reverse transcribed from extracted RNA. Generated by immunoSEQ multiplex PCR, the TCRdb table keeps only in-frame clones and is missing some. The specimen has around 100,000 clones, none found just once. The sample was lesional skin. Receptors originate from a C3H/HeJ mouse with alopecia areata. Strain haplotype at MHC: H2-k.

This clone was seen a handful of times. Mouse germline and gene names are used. The part of the CDR3 DNA that was read is TGTGCCAGCAAGGGACAACAAGAC. It is translated as CASKGQQD. The entire CDR3 is CASKGQQDTQYF. The chain employs TRBV19 and TRBJ2-5, with a tentative D call TRBD1 (6 bases). The read falls 4 residues short of the CDR3 end, and the missing part is taken from the germline J gene. V was pared by 6 bases and J by 3 bases, with 8 bases between. The CDR3 runs to 12 residues. In germline, CDR1 is FNHDT, CDR2 SITEND (reference sequence).

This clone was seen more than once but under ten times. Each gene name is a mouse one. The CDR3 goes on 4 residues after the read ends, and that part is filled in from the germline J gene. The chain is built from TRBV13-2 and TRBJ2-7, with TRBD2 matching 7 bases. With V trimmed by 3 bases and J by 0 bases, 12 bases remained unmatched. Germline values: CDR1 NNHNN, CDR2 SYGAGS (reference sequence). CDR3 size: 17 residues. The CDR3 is CASGGILGVLSSYEQYF. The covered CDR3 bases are TGTGCCAGCGGTGGGATTCTGGGGGTCCTGAGCTCCTAT.

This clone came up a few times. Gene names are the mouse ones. The CDR3 sequence: CASSRGQKNTEVFF. The CDR3 bases that were read are TGTGCTAGCAGTAGGGGACAAAAAAACACA. V gene TRBV17 combines with J gene TRBJ1-1, with a possible D match to TRBD1 (6 bases). The CDR3 extends 4 residues past the end of the read, so its final part is completed from the germline J gene. V lost 3 bases and J lost 1, with 9 bases in between. Germline CDR1 is MNHDT and CDR2 is YYDKIL. This CDR3 has 14 amino acids.

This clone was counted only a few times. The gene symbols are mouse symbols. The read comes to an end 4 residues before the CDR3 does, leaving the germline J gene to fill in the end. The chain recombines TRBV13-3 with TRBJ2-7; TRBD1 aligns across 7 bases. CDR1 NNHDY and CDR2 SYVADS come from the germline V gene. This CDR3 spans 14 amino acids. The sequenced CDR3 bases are TGTGCCAGCAGTGATAGGGGACAGCTATAT. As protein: CASSDRGQLY. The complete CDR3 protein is CASSDRGQLYEQYF.

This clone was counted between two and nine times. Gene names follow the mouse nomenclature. The CDR3 is CASSSLGGRDAEQFF. The part of the CDR3 DNA that was read is TGTGCCAGCAGTTCCCTGGGGGGGCGCGATGCT. V usage is TRBV13-3 and J usage is TRBJ2-1, with 10 bases identical to TRBD2. Sequencing ends 4 residues short of the CDR3 end; the germline J gene provides the rest. V shed 4 bases, J shed 5 bases, and the junction held 6 bases outside the gene matches. Germline CDR1 and CDR2: NNHDY and SYVADS. CDR3 length: 15 amino acids.

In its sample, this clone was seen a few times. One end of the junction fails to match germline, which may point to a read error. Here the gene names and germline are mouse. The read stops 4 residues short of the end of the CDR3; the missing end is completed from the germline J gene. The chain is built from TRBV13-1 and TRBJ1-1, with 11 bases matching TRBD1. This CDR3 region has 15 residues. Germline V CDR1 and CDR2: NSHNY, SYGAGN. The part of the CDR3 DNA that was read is TGTGTCAGCAGCTCGGGACAGGGGGCAAACACA. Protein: CVSSSGQGANT. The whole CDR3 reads CVSSSGQGANTEVFF.

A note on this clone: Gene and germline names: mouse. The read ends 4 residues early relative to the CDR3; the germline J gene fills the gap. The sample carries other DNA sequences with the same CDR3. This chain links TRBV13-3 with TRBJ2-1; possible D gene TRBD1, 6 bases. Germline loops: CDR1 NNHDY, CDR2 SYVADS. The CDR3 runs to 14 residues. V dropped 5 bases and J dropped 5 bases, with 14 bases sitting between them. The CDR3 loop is CASSSPGQNAEQFF. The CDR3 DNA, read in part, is TGTGCCAGCAGCTCCCCGGGACAAAATGCT.

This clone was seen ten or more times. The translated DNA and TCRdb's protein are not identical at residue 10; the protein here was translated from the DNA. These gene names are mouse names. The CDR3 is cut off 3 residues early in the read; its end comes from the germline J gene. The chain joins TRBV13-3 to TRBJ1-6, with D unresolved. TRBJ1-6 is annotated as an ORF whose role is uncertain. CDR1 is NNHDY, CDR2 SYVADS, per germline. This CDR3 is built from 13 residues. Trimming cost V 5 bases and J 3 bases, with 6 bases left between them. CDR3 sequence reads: CASRTNYNSPLYF. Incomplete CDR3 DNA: TGTGCCAGCAGGACAAACTATAATTCGCCC.

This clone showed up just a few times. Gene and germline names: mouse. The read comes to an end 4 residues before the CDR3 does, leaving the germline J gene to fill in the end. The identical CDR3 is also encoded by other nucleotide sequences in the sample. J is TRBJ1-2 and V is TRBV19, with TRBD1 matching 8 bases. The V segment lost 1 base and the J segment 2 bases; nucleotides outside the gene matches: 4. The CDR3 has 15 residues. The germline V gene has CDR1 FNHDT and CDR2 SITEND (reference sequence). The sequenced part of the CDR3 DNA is TGTGCCAGCAGTATAAGACAGGGGAGGAACTCC. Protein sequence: CASSIRQGRNS. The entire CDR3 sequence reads CASSIRQGRNSDYTF.

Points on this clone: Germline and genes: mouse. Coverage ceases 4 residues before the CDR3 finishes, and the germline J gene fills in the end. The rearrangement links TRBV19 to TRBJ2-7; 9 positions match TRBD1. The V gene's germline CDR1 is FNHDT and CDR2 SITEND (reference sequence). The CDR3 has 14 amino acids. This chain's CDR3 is CASIPGTGNYEQYF. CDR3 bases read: TGTGCCAGCATCCCCGGGACAGGGAATTAT.

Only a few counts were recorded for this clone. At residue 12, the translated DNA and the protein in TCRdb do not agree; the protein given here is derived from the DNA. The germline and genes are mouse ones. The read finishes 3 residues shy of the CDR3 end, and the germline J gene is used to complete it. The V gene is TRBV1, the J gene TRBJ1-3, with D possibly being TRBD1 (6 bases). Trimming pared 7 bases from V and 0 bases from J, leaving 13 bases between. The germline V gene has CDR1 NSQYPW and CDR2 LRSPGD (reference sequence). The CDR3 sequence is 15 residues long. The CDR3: CTCKARGGSGNTLYF. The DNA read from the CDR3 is TGCACCTGCAAGGCGAGAGGGGGTTCTGGAAATACG.

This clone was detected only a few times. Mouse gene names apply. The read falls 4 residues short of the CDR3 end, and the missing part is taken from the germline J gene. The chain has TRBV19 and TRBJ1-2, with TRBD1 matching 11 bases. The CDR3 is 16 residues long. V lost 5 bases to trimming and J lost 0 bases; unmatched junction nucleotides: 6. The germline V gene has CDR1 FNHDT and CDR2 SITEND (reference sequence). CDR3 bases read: TGTGCCAGCAGCCACCGGGACAGGGGGGCAAACTCC. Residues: CASSHRDRGANS. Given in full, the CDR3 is CASSHRDRGANSDYTF.

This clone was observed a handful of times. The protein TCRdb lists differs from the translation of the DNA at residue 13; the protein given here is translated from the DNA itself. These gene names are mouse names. The CDR3 spells CASSDDGTNSGNTLYF. The sequenced part of the CDR3 DNA is TGTGCCAGCAGTGATGATGGGACAAATTCTGGAAATACG. The J gene is TRBJ1-3, the V gene TRBV13-1; tentative D call: TRBD1 (6 bases). Sequencing ends 3 residues short of the CDR3 end; the germline J gene provides the rest. Germline loops: CDR1 NSHNY, CDR2 SYGAGN. CDR3 length equals 16 residues. V gave up 0 bases and J gave up 0 bases, with 10 bases separating them.

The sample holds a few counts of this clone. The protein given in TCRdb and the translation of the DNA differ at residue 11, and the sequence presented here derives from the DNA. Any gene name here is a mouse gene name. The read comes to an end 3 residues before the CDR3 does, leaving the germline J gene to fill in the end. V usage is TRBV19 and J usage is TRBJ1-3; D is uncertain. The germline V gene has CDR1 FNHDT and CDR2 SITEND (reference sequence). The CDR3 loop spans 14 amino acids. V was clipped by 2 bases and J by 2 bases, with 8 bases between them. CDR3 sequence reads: CASSMTTAGNTLYF. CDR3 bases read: TGTGCCAGCAGTATGACGACTGCTGGAAATACG.

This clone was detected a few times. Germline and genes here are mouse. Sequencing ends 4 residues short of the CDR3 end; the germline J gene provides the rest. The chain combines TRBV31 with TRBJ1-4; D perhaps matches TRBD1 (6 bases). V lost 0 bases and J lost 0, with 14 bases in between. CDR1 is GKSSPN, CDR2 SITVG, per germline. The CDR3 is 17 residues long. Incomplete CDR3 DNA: TGTGCCTGGAGTCTACCAGGGACAAAACTTTCCAACGAA. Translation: CAWSLPGTKLSNE. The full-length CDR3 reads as CAWSLPGTKLSNERLFF.

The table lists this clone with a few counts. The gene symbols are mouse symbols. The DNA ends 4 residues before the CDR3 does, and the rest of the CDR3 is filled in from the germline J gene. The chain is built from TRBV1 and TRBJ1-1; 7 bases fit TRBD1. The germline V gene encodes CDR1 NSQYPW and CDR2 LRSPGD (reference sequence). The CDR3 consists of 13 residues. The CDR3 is CTCSARRDREVFF. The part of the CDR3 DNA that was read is TGCACCTGCAGTGCGCGCCGGGACAGA. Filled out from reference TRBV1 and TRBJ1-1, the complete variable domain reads VTLLEQNPRWRLVPRGQAVNLRCILKNSQYPWMSWYQQDLQKQLQWLFTLRSPGDKEVKSLPGADYLATRVTDTELRLQVANMSQGRTLYCTCSARRDREVFFGKGTRLTVV.

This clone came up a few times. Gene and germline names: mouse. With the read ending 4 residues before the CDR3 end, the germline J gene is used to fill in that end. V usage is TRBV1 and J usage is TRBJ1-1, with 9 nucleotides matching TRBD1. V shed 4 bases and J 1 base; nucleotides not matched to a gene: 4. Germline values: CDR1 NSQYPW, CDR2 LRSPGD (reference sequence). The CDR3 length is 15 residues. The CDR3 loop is CTCSGRDRVNTEVFF. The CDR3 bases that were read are TGCACCTGCAGTGGCCGGGACAGGGTAAACACA.

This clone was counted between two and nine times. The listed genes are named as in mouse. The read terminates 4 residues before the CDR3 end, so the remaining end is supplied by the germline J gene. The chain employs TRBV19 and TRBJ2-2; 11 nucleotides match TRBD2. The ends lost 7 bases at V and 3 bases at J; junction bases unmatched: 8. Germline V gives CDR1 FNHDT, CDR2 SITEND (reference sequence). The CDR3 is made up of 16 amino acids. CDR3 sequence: CASPPPGLGDTGQLYF. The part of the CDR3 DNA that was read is TGTGCCAGCCCTCCTCCGGGACTGGGGGACACCGGG.

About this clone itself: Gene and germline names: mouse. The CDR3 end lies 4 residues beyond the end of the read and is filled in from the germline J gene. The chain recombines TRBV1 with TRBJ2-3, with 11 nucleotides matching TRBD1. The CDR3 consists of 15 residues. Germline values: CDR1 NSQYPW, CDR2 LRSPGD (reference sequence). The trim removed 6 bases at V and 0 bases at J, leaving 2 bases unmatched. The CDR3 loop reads CTCRDRGPSAETLYF. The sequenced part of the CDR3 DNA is TGCACCTGCAGGGACAGGGGGCCTAGTGCAGAA.

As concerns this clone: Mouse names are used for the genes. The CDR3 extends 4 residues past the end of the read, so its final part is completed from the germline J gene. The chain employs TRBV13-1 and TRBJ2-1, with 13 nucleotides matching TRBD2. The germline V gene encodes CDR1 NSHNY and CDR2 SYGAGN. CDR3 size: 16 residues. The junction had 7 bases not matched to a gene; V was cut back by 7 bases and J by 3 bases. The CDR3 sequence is CASDPGLGGGYAEQFF. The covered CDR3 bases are TGTGCCAGCGACCCGGGACTGGGGGGGGGCTATGCT.

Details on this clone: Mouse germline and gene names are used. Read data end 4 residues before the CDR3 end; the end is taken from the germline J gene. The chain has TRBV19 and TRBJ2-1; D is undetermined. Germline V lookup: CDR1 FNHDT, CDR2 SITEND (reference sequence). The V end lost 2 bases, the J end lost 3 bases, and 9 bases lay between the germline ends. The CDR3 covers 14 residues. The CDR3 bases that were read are TGTGCCAGCAGTATTTCCAGTCTCTATGCT. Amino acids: CASSISSLYA. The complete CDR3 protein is CASSISSLYAEQFF.

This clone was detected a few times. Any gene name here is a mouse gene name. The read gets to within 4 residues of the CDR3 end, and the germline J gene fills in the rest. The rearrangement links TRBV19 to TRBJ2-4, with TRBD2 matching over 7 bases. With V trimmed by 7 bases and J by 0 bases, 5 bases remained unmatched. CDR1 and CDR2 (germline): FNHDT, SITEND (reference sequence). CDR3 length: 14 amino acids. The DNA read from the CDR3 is TGTGCCAGCTCCGACTGGGCTAGTCAAAAC. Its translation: CASSDWASQN. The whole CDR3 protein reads CASSDWASQNTLYF.

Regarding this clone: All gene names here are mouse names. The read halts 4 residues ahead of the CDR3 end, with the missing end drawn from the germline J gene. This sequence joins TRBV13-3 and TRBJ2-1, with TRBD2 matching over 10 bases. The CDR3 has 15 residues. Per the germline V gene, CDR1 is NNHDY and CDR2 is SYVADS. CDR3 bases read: TGTGCCAGCAGTGATTTCTGGGGGGGCGGCGCT. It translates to CASSDFWGGGA. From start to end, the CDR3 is CASSDFWGGGAEQFF.

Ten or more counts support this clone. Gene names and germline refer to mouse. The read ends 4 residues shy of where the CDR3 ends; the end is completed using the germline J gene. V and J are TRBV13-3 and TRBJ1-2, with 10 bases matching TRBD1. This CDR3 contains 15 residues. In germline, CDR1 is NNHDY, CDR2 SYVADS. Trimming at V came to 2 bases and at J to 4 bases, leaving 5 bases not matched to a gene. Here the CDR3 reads CASSETGGAGSDYTF. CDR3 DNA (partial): TGTGCCAGCAGTGAGACAGGGGGCGCGGGCTCC.

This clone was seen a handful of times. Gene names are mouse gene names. The CDR3 sequence is CTCSGTGGVSYEQYF. The CDR3 DNA, read in part, is TGCACCTGCAGTGGGACTGGGGGGGTCTCCTAT. The chain is built from TRBV1 and TRBJ2-7; 12 nucleotides align to TRBD2. The CDR3 end is not reached by the read, which stops 4 residues before it; the germline J gene fills it in. The ends lost 4 bases at V and 0 bases at J; junction bases unmatched: 1. Germline values: CDR1 NSQYPW, CDR2 LRSPGD (reference sequence). The CDR3 is 15 residues long.

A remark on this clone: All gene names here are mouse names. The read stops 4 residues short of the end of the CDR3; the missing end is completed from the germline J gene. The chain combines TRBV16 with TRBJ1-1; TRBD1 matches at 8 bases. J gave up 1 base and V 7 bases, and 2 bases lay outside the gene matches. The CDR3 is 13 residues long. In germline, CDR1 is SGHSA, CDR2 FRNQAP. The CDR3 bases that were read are TGTGCAAGCAACGGACAGGGAAACACA. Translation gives CASNGQGNT. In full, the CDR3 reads CASNGQGNTEVFF. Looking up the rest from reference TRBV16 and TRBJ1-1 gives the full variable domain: NAGVIQTPRHKVTGKGQEATLWCEPISGHSAVFWYRQTIVQGLEFLTYFRNQAPIDDSGMPKERFSAQMPNQSHSTLKIQSTQPQDSAVYLCASNGQGNTEVFFGKGTRLTVV.

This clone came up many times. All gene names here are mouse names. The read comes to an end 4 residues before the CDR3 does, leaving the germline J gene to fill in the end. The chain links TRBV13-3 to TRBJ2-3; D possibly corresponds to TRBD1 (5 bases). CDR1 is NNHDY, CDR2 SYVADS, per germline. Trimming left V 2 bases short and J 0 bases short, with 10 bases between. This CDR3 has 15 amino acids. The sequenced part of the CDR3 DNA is TGTGCCAGCAGTGACGACAGATATAGTGCAGAA. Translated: CASSDDRYSAE. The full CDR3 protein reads CASSDDRYSAETLYF.

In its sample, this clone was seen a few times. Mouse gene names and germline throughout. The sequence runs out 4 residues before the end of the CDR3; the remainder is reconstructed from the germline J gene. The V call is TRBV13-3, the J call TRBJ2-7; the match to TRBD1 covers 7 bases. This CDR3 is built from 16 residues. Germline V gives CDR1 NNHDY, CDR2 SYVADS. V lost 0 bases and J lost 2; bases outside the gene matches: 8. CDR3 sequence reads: CASSDAHRDRTYEQYF. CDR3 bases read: TGTGCCAGCAGTGATGCGCACCGGGACAGAACCTAT.

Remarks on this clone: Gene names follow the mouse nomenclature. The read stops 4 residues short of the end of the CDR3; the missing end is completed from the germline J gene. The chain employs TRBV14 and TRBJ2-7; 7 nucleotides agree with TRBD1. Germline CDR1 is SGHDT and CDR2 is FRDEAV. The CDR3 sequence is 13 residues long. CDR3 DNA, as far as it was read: TGTGCCAGCAGTCCGGGACAGCCTTAT. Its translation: CASSPGQPY. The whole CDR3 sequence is CASSPGQPYEQYF.